This is a list of T cell receptor beta chains from one sample in a study of pediatric ulcerative colitis. Sequenced by immunoSEQ multiplex PCR; TCRdb stores in-frame clones only, minus some. The sample records tens of thousands of clones, roughly two thirds being singletons. Specimen: gut tissue. The receptors shown here come from a boy aged 5-17 years with severe ulcerative colitis. CDR3s include the opening cysteine and the closing phenylalanine or tryptophan. A D gene is named only where the DNA matches it firmly. The listing skips clone size in some rows; elsewhere it reads once, few, many or a size class.

clone size	V gene	J gene	D gene	CDR3 protein	CDR3 DNA
NA	TRBV5-1	TRBJ2-1	NA	CASSLRRGDEQFF	TGCGCCAGCAGCTTGCGGAGAGGGGATGAGCAGTTCTTC
NA	TRBV5-1	TRBJ2-3	TRBD2	CASSSTTSVRTDTQYF	TGCGCCAGCAGCTCGACCACTAGCGTTAGAACAGATACGCAGTATTTT
few	TRBV7-8	TRBJ1-4	NA	CASSLVGRNEKLFF	TGTGCCAGCAGCCTAGTGGGTCGGAATGAAAAACTGTTTTTT
NA	TRBV10-3	TRBJ1-6	NA	CAISDRGVDSPLHF	TGTGCCATCAGTGATCGGGGGGTGGATTCACCCCTCCACTTT
NA	TRBV30	TRBJ2-2	NA	CAWSRGEAGELFF	TGTGCCTGGAGTAGAGGGGAGGCCGGGGAGCTGTTTTTT
NA	TRBV7-9	TRBJ2-1	NA	CASAPGNEQFF	TGTGCCAGCGCGCCAGGCAATGAGCAGTTCTTC
NA	TRBV2	TRBJ1-1	NA	CASSIGQNTEAFF	TGTGCCAGCAGTATTGGACAGAACACTGAAGCTTTCTTT
NA	TRBV19	TRBJ1-1	NA	CASSMGGSTEAFF	TGTGCCAGTAGTATGGGGGGATCTACTGAAGCTTTCTTT
NA	TRBV5-5	TRBJ1-1	NA	CASSKSHRSWNTEAFF	TGTGCCAGCAGCAAGAGTCACAGGTCGTGGAACACTGAAGCTTTCTTT
NA	TRBV6-1	TRBJ2-3	TRBD1	CASSEEGQGPDTQYF	TGTGCCAGCAGTGAAGAGGGACAGGGGCCAGATACGCAGTATTTT
few	TRBV2	TRBJ1-2	NA	CASRDSLGQSNYGYTF	TGTGCCAGCAGAGACTCCCTCGGACAGAGTAACTATGGCTACACCTTC
NA	TRBV19	TRBJ1-5	NA	CASSIGGSDQPQHF	TGTGCCAGTAGTATCGGGGGGTCAGATCAGCCCCAGCATTTT
NA	TRBV10-2	TRBJ2-7	TRBD1	CASRWGQGTSYEQYF	TGCGCCAGCAGGTGGGGACAGGGTACGTCCTACGAGCAGTACTTC
NA	TRBV7-2	TRBJ2-2	TRBD2	CASSLAGSTGELFF	TGTGCCAGCAGCCTAGCGGGGTCTACCGGGGAGCTGTTTTTT
NA	TRBV7-9	TRBJ1-1	NA	CAGGNTEAFF	TGTGCCGGGGGAAACACTGAAGCTTTCTTT
once	TRBV10-1	TRBJ1-1	NA	CASSETASRPITEAFF	TGCGCCAGCAGTGAAACAGCCTCACGACCAATCACTGAAGCTTTCTTT
NA	TRBV2	TRBJ2-1	TRBD2	CAGQIAGGLNEQFF	TGTGCCGGGCAGATAGCGGGGGGGCTTAATGAGCAGTTCTTC
few	TRBV7-8	TRBJ1-1	NA	CASSLISRQQNGAFF	TGTGCCAGCAGCTTAATTTCGCGACAGCAAAATGGGGCTTTCTTT
NA	TRBV27	TRBJ2-1	TRBD1	CASSWSGQPYNEQFF	TGTGCCAGCAGTTGGTCGGGACAGCCCTACAATGAGCAGTTCTTC
NA	TRBV29-1	TRBJ2-7	TRBD1	CSVDKGGREQYF	TGCAGCGTTGATAAAGGGGGCCGCGAGCAGTACTTC
NA	TRBV9	TRBJ2-7	NA	CASSVGPSSYEQYF	TGTGCCAGCAGCGTAGGTCCCTCCTCCTACGAGCAGTACTTC
few	TRBV6-5	TRBJ1-1	NA	CASSYNGRGTEAFF	TGTGCCAGCAGTTATAACGGACGCGGCACTGAAGCTTTCTTT
few	TRBV2	TRBJ2-2	NA	CATSAGNTGELFF	TGTGCCACCAGCGCGGGCAACACCGGGGAGCTGTTTTTT
NA	TRBV18	TRBJ1-2	NA	CASSPPGRSNYGYTF	TGTGCCAGCTCACCACCCGGCAGATCAAACTATGGCTACACCTTC
NA	TRBV6-4	TRBJ2-3	TRBD2	CASSDSSGGADTQYF	TGTGCCAGCAGTGACTCGAGCGGGGGGGCCGATACGCAGTATTTT
few	TRBV7-3	TRBJ1-1	NA	CASSLGGLDTEAFF	TGTGCCAGCAGCCTCGGGGGGTTGGACACTGAAGCTTTCTTT
NA	TRBV25-1	TRBJ2-1	NA	CASSGESERSSYNEQFF	TGTGCCAGCAGTGGGGAGAGCGAGAGAAGCTCCTACAATGAGCAGTTCTTC
few	TRBV29-1	TRBJ2-3	NA	CSVVGGLGTDTQYF	TGCAGCGTTGTGGGGGGATTAGGCACAGATACGCAGTATTTT
NA	TRBV5-6	TRBJ1-2	TRBD1	CASSQLDRVAYGYTF	TGTGCCAGCAGCCAATTGGACAGGGTGGCCTATGGCTACACCTTC
NA	TRBV7-2	TRBJ2-3	NA	CASSLGEGLGTNTQYF	TGTGCCAGCAGCTTAGGGGAAGGGCTAGGGACCAATACGCAGTATTTT
NA	TRBV30	TRBJ1-6	TRBD1	CAWRGQSSSYNSPLHF	TGTGCCTGGAGGGGACAGTCGAGCTCCTATAATTCACCCCTCCACTTT
NA	TRBV6-6	TRBJ2-3	NA	CASSYLRDTQYF	TGTGCCAGCAGTTATTTACGAGATACGCAGTATTTT
once	TRBV2	TRBJ2-7	TRBD1	CASLRSDRGYEQYF	TGTGCCAGCCTACGGTCAGACAGGGGGTACGAGCAGTACTTC
NA	TRBV10-1	TRBJ2-7	TRBD1	CASSETRDRGWYEQYF	TGCGCCAGCAGTGAGACTCGGGACAGGGGCTGGTACGAGCAGTACTTC
NA	TRBV7-2	TRBJ2-1	NA	CASSLRAREQFF	TGTGCCAGCAGCTTGAGGGCCAGGGAGCAGTTCTTC
once	TRBV7-8	TRBJ1-1	NA	CASSLLTAGSSNTEAFF	TGTGCCAGCAGCTTACTGACGGCAGGAAGTTCAAACACTGAAGCTTTCTTT
NA	TRBV11-2	TRBJ1-3	NA	CASNSLRREGTGNTIYF	TGTGCCAGCAACTCACTGAGACGGGAGGGCACTGGAAACACCATATATTTT
NA	TRBV4-3	TRBJ1-1	NA	CASSQAGFFTEAFF	TGCGCCAGCAGCCAAGCGGGGTTTTTCACTGAAGCTTTCTTT
NA	TRBV4-3	TRBJ2-1	NA	CASSQIEQFF	TGCGCCAGCAGCCAAATTGAGCAGTTCTTC
few	TRBV5-1	TRBJ2-3	NA	CASSPRPTDTQYF	TGCGCCAGCAGCCCCCGTCCCACAGATACGCAGTATTTT
NA	TRBV6-5	TRBJ1-1	TRBD1	CASSPRGIRAEAFF	TGTGCCAGCAGCCCCAGGGGGATACGGGCTGAAGCTTTCTTT
NA	TRBV30	TRBJ1-2	NA	CAWSPGRYGYTF	TGTGCCTGGAGTCCAGGGAGGTATGGCTACACCTTC
NA	TRBV10-3	TRBJ1-4	NA	CAISEDRQNEKLFF	TGTGCCATCAGTGAGGACAGACAGAATGAAAAACTGTTTTTT
few	TRBV9	TRBJ2-3	NA	CASSAHRSVSTDTQYF	TGTGCCAGCAGCGCCCACAGGTCGGTGAGCACAGATACGCAGTATTTT
NA	TRBV29-1	TRBJ1-2	NA	CSVTDGRYGYTF	TGCAGCGTTACCGACGGCCGCTATGGCTACACCTTC
NA	TRBV5-1	TRBJ2-1	TRBD2	CASRFSGDYNEQFF	TGCGCCAGCAGGTTTAGCGGGGATTATAATGAGCAGTTCTTC